The present entry profiles one T cell receptor (beta chain) with its context. Germline CDR1 is SGHNT and CDR2 is YENEEA. This CDR3 region has 17 residues. The V end was cut by 1 base, the J end by 4 bases, with 16 bases between. These data originate in a study of blood T cell repertoires in COVID-19. Across the whole study: Samples came from the United States, Italy and Spain, spanning acute and convalescent COVID-19.

In the original processing: Cell counts per sample came from amplifying reference gene primers. Method: immunoSEQ multiplex PCR; TCRdb's copy keeps in-frame clones and lacks some. V and J calls and clone size are as listed in that table; D and trimming were resolved from the DNA. Of more than 300,000 clones in the sample, around 89% were seen once. Sequences were obtained from PBMCs or T cells enriched from blood (not recorded which). This TCR came from a woman aged 18-29 years who had recovered from COVID-19. The chain is built from TRBV11-3 and TRBJ2-2, with D maybe TRBD1 (6 bases). Here the CDR3 reads CASSLAFLGRGTGELFF. DNA of the CDR3: TGTGCCAGCAGCTTAGCATTTTTGGGCAGGGGCACCGGGGAGCTGTTTTTT. The complete variable domain, with remaining parts taken from reference TRBV11-3 and TRBJ2-2, reads EAGVVQSPRYKIIEKKQPVAFWCNPISGHNTLYWYLQNLGQGPELLIRYENEEAVDDSQLPKDRFSAERLKGVDSTLKIQPAELGDSAVYLCASSLAFLGRGTGELFFGEGSRLTVL.